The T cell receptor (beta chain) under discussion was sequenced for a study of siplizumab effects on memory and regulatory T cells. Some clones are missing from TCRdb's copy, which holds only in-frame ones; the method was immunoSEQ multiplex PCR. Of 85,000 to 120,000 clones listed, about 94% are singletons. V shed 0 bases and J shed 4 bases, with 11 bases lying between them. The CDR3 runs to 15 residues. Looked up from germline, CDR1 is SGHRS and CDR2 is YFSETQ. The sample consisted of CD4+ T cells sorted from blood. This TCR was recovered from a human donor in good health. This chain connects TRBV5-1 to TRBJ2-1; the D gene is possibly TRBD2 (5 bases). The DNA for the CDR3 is TGCGCCAGCAGCTTGGGGGGAGTTTTTTACAATGAGCAGTTCTTC. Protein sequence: CASSLGGVFYNEQFF. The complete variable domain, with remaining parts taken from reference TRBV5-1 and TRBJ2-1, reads KAGVTQTPRYLIKTRGQQVTLSCSPISGHRSVSWYQQTPGQGLQFLFEYFSETQRNKGNFPGRFSGRQFSNSRSEMNVSTLELGDSALYLCASSLGGVFYNEQFFGPGTRLTVL.